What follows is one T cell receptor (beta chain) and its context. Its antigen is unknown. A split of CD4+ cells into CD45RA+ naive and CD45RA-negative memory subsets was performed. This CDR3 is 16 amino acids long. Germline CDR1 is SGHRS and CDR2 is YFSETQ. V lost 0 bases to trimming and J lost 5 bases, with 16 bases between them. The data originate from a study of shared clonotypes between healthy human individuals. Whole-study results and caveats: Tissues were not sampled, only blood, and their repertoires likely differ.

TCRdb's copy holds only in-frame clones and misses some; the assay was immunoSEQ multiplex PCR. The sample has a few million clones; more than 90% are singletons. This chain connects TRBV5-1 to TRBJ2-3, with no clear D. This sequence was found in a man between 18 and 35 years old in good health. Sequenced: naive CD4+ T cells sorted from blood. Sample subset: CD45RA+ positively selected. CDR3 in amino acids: CASSLEAQYGIDTQYF. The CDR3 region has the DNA TGCGCCAGCAGCTTGGAGGCGCAGTACGGAATAGATACGCAGTATTTT.